This TCR beta chain was found in a study of CD8 T cells in ankylosing spondylitis. In regard to this clonotype: The antigen remains unidentified.

Study observations and caveats: CD8+ disease-linked clones were present at relatively low frequencies in blood.

Preparation of TCR beta libraries was done by quantitative 5'-RACE with molecular barcodes. TCRdb called the 5' RACE reads again in MiXCR, with one record for every CDR3 protein. The table lists around 150,000 distinct CDR3 sequences, roughly 18% of them singletons. The CDR3 is 16 amino acids. The germline V and J ends were trimmed by 4 bases and 6 bases, with 20 bases remaining between them. CDR1 is SGHAT, CDR2 FQNNGV, per germline. The sequence came from a male donor with ankylosing spondylitis or in good health (not recorded which). The chain joins TRBV11-2 to TRBJ2-3, with D possibly matching TRBD1 (6 bases). The sample comprised blood, either unsorted or a sorted T cell fraction (not recorded which). In DNA form, the CDR3 reads TGTGCCAGCAGCTCGATCGTACAGGGAACTTCGGATACGCAGTATTTT. Its protein product is CASSSIVQGTSDTQYF.